Reported below is one TCR beta chain. These data come from a study of blood T cell repertoires in COVID-19. Here immunoSEQ multiplex PCR was the method, and the copy in TCRdb shows in-frame clones only, minus some. Among a few hundred thousand clones listed, roughly 90% were seen once. Germline V gene sequence: CDR1 SGHRS, CDR2 YFSETQ. The CDR3 extends over 14 amino acids. Between the trimmed V and J ends, which lost 4 bases and 4 bases, there was a span of 14 bases. The study assigned cohorts using participant-reported clinical history. Recovered status in Cohort 3 required two negative PCRs, clearance, or symptom resolution.

The specimen sequenced was PBMCs or T cells enriched from blood (not recorded which). The receptor was derived from a woman under 40 who had recovered from COVID-19. This chain connects TRBV5-1 to TRBJ1-1, with D possibly TRBD1 on 6 matching bases. The CDR3 DNA follows: TGCGCCAGCAGCAAGGGGGGGATTGGCACTGAAGCTTTCTTT. It encodes CASSKGGIGTEAFF.